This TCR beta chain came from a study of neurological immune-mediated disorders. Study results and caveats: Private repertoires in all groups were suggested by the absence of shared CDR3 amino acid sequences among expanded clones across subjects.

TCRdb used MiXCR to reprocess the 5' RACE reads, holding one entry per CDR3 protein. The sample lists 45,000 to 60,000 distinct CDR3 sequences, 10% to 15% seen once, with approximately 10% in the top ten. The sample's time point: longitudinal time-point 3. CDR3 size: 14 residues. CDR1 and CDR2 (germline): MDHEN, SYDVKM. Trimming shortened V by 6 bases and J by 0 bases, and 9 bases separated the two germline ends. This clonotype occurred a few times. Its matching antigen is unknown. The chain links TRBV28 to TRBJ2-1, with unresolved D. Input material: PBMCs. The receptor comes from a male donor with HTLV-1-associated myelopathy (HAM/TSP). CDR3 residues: CASRFPASYNEQFF. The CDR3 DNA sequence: TGTGCCAGCAGGTTCCCGGCCTCCTACAATGAGCAGTTCTTC.